This T cell receptor (beta chain) was retrieved from a study of blood T cell repertoires in COVID-19. Study-level background: In each case, the material was cDNA or gDNA derived from T cells, B-cell-depleted T cells, or PBMCs.

The CDR3 is 13 residues long. Germline loops: CDR1 SGHTA, CDR2 FQGNSA. V shed 7 bases, J shed 6 bases, and the junction held 8 bases outside the gene matches. Patients in Seattle were enrolled during active infection, then followed longitudinally. This table comes from immunoSEQ multiplex PCR, and its TCRdb copy is limited to in-frame clones, with some not included. The sample has about 160,000 clones, 79% seen once. This receptor was obtained from a woman in her sixties with COVID-19, enrolled during active disease. The chain recombines TRBV7-2 with TRBJ1-2, with 7 positions matching TRBD1. The source material was peripheral blood. The CDR3 DNA reads as TGTGCCAGCACCCTACAGGGGCGAGATGGCTACACCTTC. Its protein product is CASTLQGRDGYTF.